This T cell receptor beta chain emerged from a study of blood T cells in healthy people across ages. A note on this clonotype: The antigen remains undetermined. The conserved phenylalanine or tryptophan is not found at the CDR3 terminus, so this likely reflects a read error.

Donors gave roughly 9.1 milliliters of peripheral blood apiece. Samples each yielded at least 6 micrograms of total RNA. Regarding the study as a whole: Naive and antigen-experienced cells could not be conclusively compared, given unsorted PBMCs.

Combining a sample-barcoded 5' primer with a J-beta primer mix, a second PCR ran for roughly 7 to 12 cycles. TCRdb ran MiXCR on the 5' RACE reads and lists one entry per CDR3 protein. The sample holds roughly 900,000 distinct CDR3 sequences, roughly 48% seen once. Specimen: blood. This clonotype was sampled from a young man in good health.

DNA of the CDR3: TGTGCCAGCAGTTACTCGGTGGAAGGGAAAGCTTTCTCT. It encodes CASSYSVEGKAFS. The rearrangement links TRBV6-6 to TRBJ1-1; D remains ambiguous. With 0 bases removed from V and 9 bases from J, the gap between germline ends came to 11 bases. In germline, CDR1 is MNHNY, CDR2 SVGAGI (reference sequence). The CDR3 is 13 amino acids.